The 10 T cell receptor beta chains below were found in one sample sequenced in a study of regulatory T cells in long-lasting Graves disease. The time point here: newly diagnosed GD, antithyroid drugs for less than 3 months. PBMC RNA served as the TCR library source. Sequencing libraries for TCR beta were prepared with iRepertoire HTBI primers and Arm-PCR of CDR3 regions. MiXCR, run by TCRdb on the multiplex PCR reads, gives a single entry per CDR3 protein. The data show about 400,000 distinct CDR3 sequences, with around 16% seen just once and about 24% held by the top ten. Sequencing was performed on peripheral blood mononuclear cells (PBMCs), taken at new diagnosis, from a patient treated with antithyroid drugs. All receptors come from a female donor with Graves disease.

Only a few counts were recorded for this clonotype. CDR3 coding DNA: TGTGCCATCAGTGAGTCGGGGACTAGCGGGAGTATCGGGCAGTTCTTC. Translating gives CAISESGTSGSIGQFF. The gene calls are TRBV10-3 and TRBJ2-1, with 14 bases lining up with TRBD2. V was clipped by 0 bases and J by 12 bases; unmatched bases: 7. Germline loops: CDR1 ENHRY, CDR2 SYGVKD. The CDR3 consists of 16 residues.

This clonotype has a count of ten or more. The chain joins TRBV11-2 to TRBJ2-3; 9 nucleotides agree with TRBD2. From germline, CDR1 is SGHAT and CDR2 FQNNGV. V gave up 2 bases and J gave up 5 bases; unmatched junction bases: 8. The CDR3 loop spans 16 amino acids. CDR3 protein: CASSLFAGGGLDTQYF. The DNA of the CDR3 is TGTGCCAGCAGCTTATTTGCGGGGGGGGGCCTAGATACGCAGTATTTT.

This clonotype has ten or more counts. V is TRBV11-2 and J is TRBJ1-4, with D perhaps matching TRBD1 (5 bases). Trimming took 5 bases from V and 6 from J, leaving 16 bases between them. Germline CDR1 and CDR2: SGHAT and FQNNGV. This CDR3 is built from 15 residues. CDR3: CASSPRTREDEKLFF. The CDR3 region has the DNA TGTGCCAGCAGCCCCCGGACAAGGGAGGATGAAAAACTGTTTTTT.

The V gene is TRBV7-9, the J gene TRBJ2-2; 15 nucleotides align to TRBD2. Per the germline V gene, CDR1 is SEHNR and CDR2 is FQNEAQ (reference sequence). CDR3 length: 18 residues. V gave up 7 bases and J gave up 4 bases; unmatched junction bases: 10. CDR3 sequence reads: CASNAGLAGGPLTGELFF. The CDR3 DNA follows: TGTGCCAGCAACGCCGGACTAGCGGGGGGGCCCCTCACCGGGGAGCTGTTTTTT.

In its sample, this clonotype was seen many times. This chain links TRBV11-2 with TRBJ2-3; D not resolved. Trimming cost V 4 bases and J 0 bases, with 8 bases left between them. This CDR3 has 14 residues. Per germline, CDR1 SGHAT and CDR2 FQNNGV. The CDR3 nucleotides read TGTGCCAGCAGCTCCCCGGGCAGCACAGATACGCAGTATTTT. Translated: CASSSPGSTDTQYF.

This clonotype was counted a few times. The rearrangement joins TRBV20-1 to TRBJ2-1; TRBD1 aligns across 9 bases. Per germline, CDR1 DFQATT and CDR2 SNEGSKA (reference sequence). The CDR3 has 15 residues. With 5 bases clipped from V and 2 bases from J, the junction kept 7 bases outside the gene matches. The CDR3 sequence: CSAPTDRGTYNEQFF. The CDR3 DNA is TGCAGTGCTCCCACGGACAGGGGAACCTACAATGAGCAGTTCTTC.

In this sample, this clonotype turned up many times. The genes are TRBV9 and TRBJ1-1; D call uncertain. The V gene lost 3 bases and the J gene lost 1 base, with 10 bases spanning the gap. The V gene's germline CDR1 is SGDLS and CDR2 YYNGEE. CDR3 size: 14 residues. The CDR3 sequence is CASSDDQENTEAFF. CDR3 nucleotide sequence: TGTGCCAGCAGCGACGACCAGGAGAACACTGAAGCTTTCTTT.

This clonotype was recorded many times. V is TRBV5-5 and J is TRBJ2-2; D possibly corresponds to TRBD1 (5 bases). Deletions cut 5 bases from V and 0 bases from J, with 11 bases between. The CDR3 totals 15 residues. CDR1 is SGHKS and CDR2 is YYEKEE in the germline V gene (reference sequence). DNA for the CDR3: TGTGCCAGCAGAACCCAGGGTTCGAACACCGGGGAGCTGTTTTTT. Its translation: CASRTQGSNTGELFF.

The CDR3 DNA is TGTGCCAGCAGCCCCCTGGGGCGGGATTACGAGCAGTACTTC. Translated, it gives CASSPLGRDYEQYF. This chain links TRBV9 with TRBJ2-7; D may be TRBD2 (6 bases). Trimming removed 4 bases from V and 4 bases from J, with 15 bases in between. The germline CDR1 and CDR2 sequences are SGDLS and YYNGEE. The CDR3 covers 14 residues.

This clonotype was detected many times. This sequence joins TRBV4-1 and TRBJ1-2; D uncertain. This CDR3 spans 14 amino acids. Germline V gene sequence: CDR1 MGHRA, CDR2 YSYEKL. V was cut by 0 bases and J by 2 bases, with 7 bases left in between. CDR3 protein: CASSQEAENYGYTF. The CDR3 nucleotides read TGCGCCAGCAGCCAAGAGGCGGAGAACTATGGCTACACCTTC.